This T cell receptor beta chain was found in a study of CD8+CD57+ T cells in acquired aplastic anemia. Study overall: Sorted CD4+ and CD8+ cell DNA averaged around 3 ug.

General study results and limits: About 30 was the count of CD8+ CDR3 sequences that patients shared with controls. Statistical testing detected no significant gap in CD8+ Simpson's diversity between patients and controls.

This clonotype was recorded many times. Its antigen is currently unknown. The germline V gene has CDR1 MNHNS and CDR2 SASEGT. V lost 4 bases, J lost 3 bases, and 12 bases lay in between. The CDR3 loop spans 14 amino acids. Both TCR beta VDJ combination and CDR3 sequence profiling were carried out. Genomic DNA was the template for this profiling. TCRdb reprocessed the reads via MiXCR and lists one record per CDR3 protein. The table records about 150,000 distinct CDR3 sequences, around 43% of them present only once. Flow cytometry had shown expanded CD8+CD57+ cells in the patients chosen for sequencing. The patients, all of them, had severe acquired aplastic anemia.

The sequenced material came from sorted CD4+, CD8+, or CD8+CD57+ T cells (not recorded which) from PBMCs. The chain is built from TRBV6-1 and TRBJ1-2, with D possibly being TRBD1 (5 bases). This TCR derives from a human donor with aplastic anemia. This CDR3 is CASSGGWQHYGYTF. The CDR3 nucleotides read TGTGCCAGCAGTGGGGGGTGGCAGCACTATGGCTACACCTTC.